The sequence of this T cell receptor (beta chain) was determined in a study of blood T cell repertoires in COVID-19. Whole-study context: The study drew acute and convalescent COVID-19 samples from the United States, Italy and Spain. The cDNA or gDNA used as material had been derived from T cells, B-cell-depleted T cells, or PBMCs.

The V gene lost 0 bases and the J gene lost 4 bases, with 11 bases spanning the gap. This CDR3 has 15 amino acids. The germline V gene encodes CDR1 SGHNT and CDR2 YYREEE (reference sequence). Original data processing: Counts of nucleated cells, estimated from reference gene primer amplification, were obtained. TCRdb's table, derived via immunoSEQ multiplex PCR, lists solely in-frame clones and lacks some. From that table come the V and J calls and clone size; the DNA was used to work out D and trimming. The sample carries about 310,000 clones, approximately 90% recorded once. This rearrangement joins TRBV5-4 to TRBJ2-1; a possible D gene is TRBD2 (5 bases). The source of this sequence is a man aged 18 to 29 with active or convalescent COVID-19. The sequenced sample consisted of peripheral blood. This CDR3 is CASSLDRTPYNEQFF. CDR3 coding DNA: TGTGCCAGCAGCTTGGATAGGACTCCGTACAATGAGCAGTTCTTC.